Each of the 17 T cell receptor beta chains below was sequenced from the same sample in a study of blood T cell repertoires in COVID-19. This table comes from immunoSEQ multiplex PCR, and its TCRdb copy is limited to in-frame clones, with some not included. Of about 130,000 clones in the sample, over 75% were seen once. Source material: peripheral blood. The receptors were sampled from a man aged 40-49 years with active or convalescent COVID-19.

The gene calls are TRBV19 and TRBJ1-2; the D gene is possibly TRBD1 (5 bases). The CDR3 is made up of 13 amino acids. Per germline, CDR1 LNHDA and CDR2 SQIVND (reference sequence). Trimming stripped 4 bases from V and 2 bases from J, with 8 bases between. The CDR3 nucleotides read TGTGCCAGTAGTACGGCAGGGAACTATGGCTACACCTTC. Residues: CASSTAGNYGYTF.

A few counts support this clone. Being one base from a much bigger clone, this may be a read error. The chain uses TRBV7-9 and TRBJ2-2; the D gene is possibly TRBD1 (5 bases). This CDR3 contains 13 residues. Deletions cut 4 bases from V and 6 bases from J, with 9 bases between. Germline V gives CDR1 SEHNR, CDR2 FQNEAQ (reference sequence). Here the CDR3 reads CASSSQGPGELFF. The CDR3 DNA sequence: TGTGCCAGCAGCTCCCAGGGCCCCGGGGAGCTGTTTTTT.

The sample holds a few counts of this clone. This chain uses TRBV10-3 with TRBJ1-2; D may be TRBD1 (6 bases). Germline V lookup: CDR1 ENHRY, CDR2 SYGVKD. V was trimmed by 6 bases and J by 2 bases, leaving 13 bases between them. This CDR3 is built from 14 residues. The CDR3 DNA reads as TGTGCCATCAGGCCCGCAGGGGAAAACTATGGCTACACCTTC. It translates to CAIRPAGENYGYTF.

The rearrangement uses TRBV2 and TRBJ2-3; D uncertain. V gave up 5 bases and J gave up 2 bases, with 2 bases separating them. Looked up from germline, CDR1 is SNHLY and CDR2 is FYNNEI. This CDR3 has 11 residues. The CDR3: CASSYTDTQYF. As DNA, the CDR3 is TGTGCCAGCAGTTACACAGATACGCAGTATTTT. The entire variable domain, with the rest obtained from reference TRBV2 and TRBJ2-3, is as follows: EPEVTQTPSHQVTQMGQEVILRCVPISNHLYFYWYRQILGQKVEFLVSFYNNEISEKSEIFDDQFSVERPDGSNFTLKIRSTKLEDSAMYFCASSYTDTQYFGPGTRLTVL.

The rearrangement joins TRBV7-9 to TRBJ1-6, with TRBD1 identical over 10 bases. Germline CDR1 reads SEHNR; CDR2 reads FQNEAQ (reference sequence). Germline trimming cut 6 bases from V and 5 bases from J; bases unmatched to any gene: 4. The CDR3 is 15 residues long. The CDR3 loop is CASRTGTGDNSPLHF. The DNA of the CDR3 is TGTGCCAGCAGAACCGGGACAGGGGATAATTCACCCCTCCACTTT. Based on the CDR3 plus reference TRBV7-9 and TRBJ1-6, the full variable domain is DTGVSQNPRHKITKRGQNVTFRCDPISEHNRLYWYRQTLGQGPEFLTYFQNEAQLEKSRLLSDRFSAERPKGSFSTLEIQRTEQGDSAMYLCASRTGTGDNSPLHFGNGTRLTVT.

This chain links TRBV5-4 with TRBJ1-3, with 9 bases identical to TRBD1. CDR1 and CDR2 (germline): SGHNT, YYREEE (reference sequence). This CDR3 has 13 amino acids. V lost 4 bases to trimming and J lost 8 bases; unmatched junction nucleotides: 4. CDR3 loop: CASSPQGADTIYF. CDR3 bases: TGTGCCAGCAGCCCACAGGGGGCAGACACCATATATTTT.

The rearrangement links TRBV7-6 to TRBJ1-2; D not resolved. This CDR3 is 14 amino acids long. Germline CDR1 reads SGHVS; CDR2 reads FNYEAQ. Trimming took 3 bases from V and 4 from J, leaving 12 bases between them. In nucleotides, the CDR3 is TGTGCCAGCAGCTTGGGAGTGGGCATCTATGGCTACACCTTC. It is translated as CASSLGVGIYGYTF.

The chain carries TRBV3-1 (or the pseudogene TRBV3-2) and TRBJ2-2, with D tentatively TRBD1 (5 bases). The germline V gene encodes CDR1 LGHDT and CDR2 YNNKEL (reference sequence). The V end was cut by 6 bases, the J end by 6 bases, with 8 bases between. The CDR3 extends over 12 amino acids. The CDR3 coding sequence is TGTGCCAGCAGTCCAGGGCCCGGGGAGCTGTTTTTT. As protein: CASSPGPGELFF.

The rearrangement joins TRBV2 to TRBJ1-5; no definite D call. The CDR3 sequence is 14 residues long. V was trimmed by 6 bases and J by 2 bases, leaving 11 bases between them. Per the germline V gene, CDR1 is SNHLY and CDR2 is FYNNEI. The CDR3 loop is CASRERVGNQPQHF. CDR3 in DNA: TGTGCCAGCAGGGAGCGGGTCGGCAATCAGCCCCAGCATTTT.

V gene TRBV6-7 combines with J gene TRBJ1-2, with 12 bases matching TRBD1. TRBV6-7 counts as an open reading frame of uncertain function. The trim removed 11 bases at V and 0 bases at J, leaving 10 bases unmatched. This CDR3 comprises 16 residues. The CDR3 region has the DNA TGTGCCCCGCCCTGGGGACAGGGGGCATCTAACTATGGCTACACCTTC. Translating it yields CAPPWGQGASNYGYTF.

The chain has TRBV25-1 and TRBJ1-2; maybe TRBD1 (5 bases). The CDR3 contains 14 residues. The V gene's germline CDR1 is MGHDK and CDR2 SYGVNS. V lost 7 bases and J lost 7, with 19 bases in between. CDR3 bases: TGTGCCAGCACCCTAGGGGCAGGGAATGGTGGCTACACCTTC. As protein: CASTLGAGNGGYTF.

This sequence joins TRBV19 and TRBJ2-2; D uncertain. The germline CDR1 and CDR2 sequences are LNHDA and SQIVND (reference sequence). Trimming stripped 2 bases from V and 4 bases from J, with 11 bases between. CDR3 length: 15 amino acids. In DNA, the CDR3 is TGTGCCAGTAGTATAAAGCCGCTTGGCACCGGGGAGCTGTTTTTT. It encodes CASSIKPLGTGELFF.

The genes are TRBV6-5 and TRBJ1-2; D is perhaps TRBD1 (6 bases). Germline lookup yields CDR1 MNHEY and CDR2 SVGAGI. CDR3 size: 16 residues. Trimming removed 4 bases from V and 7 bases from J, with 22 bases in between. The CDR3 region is CASSSPDRTQGSGYTF. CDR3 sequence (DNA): TGTGCCAGCAGTTCTCCGGACCGTACCCAGGGGTCTGGCTACACCTTC.

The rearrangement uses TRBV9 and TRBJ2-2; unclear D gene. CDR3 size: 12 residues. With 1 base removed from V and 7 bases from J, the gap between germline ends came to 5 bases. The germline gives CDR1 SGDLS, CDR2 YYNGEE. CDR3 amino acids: CASSVLRGELFF. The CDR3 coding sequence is TGTGCCAGCAGCGTACTTCGCGGGGAGCTGTTTTTT.

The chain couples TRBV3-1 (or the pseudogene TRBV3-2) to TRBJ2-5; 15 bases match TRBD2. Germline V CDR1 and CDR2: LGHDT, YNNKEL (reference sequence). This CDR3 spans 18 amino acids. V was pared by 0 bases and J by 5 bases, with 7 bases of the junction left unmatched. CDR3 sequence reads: CASSQDRTSGGAGETQYF. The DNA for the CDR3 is TGTGCCAGCAGCCAAGATAGGACTAGCGGGGGGGCCGGGGAGACCCAGTACTTC.

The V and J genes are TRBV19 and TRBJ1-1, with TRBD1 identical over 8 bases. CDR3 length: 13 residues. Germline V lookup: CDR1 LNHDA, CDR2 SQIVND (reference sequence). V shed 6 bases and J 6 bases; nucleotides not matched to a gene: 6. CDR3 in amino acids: CASRLTGAPEAFF. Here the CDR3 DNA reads TGTGCCAGTAGATTGACAGGGGCCCCTGAAGCTTTCTTT.

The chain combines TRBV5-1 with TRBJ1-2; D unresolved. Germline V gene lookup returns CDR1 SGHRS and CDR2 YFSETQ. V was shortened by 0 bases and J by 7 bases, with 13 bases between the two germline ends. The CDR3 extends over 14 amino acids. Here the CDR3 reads CASSLDSGASGYTF. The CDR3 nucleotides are TGCGCCAGCAGCTTGGACAGCGGAGCTAGTGGCTACACCTTC.